Below, 15 T cell receptor beta chains from the same sample are listed, as sequenced in a study of OX40 agonist ivuxolimab in advanced cancers. Here immunoSEQ multiplex PCR was the method, and the copy in TCRdb shows in-frame clones only, minus some. The sample shows 61,000 or so clones, nearly 85% of them seen only once. The sequencing here drew on CD4+ or CD8+ T cells sorted from blood, taken in a trial of the OX40 agonist ivuxolimab. These receptors were collected from an adult with an advanced solid tumor such as melanoma, head and neck, liver or kidney cancer.

The rearrangement uses TRBV6-1 and TRBJ1-3; D uncertain. The CDR3 runs 14 residues. V was cut by 4 bases and J by 2 bases, with 9 bases left in between. Germline-derived CDR1 and CDR2 are MNHNS and SASEGT. Here the CDR3 DNA reads TGTGCCAGCAGTGCAAACAGTCCTGGAAACACCATATATTTT. It is translated as CASSANSPGNTIYF.

The chain is built from TRBV2 and TRBJ2-5; D gene uncertain. Per the germline V gene, CDR1 is SNHLY and CDR2 is FYNNEI. V lost 7 bases and J 2 bases, leaving 11 bases between the germline ends. The CDR3 loop spans 13 amino acids. The CDR3 here is CASTAEAQETQYF. The CDR3 DNA reads TGTGCCAGCACTGCTGAGGCACAAGAGACCCAGTACTTC.

This clone was counted a single time. The chain links TRBV5-1 to TRBJ1-3, with D maybe TRBD1 (5 bases). Trimming cost V 0 bases and J 10 bases, with 14 bases left between them. CDR1 and CDR2 from the germline V gene are SGHRS and YFSETQ. CDR3 size: 14 residues. The CDR3 region is CASSLGDASPTIYF. CDR3 in DNA: TGCGCCAGCAGCTTGGGGGACGCTAGCCCAACCATATATTTT.

CDR3: CASSEGTGGSPLHF. In nucleotides, the CDR3 is TGTGCCAGCAGTGAAGGGACAGGGGGCTCACCCCTCCACTTT. The chain employs TRBV6-4 and TRBJ1-6; TRBD1 matches at 12 bases. The CDR3 covers 14 residues. From germline, CDR1 is MRHNA and CDR2 SNTAGT. V dropped 3 bases and J dropped 10; count of bases not matched to a gene: 1.

The V call is TRBV5-1, the J call TRBJ2-6; D remains unclear. The V and J ends lost 1 base and 0 bases respectively, with 5 bases between them. The CDR3 covers 15 residues. The germline gives CDR1 SGHRS, CDR2 YFSETQ. The CDR3 sequence: CASSLTSSGANVLTF. The DNA of the CDR3 is TGCGCCAGCAGCTTGACCAGCTCTGGGGCCAACGTCCTGACTTTC. The variable domain in full, with the rest retrieved from reference TRBV5-1 and TRBJ2-6, is KAGVTQTPRYLIKTRGQQVTLSCSPISGHRSVSWYQQTPGQGLQFLFEYFSETQRNKGNFPGRFSGRQFSNSRSEMNVSTLELGDSALYLCASSLTSSGANVLTFGAGSRLTVL.

The V and J genes are TRBV19 and TRBJ2-1, with D possibly being TRBD1 or TRBD2 (5 bases each). Trimming removed 4 bases at V and 6 bases at J, with 10 bases between. Germline V gene lookup returns CDR1 LNHDA and CDR2 SQIVND (reference sequence). CDR3 length equals 13 residues. CDR3 protein: CASSRDAPNEQFF. DNA of the CDR3: TGTGCCAGTAGTAGGGACGCCCCCAATGAGCAGTTCTTC.

This sequence joins TRBV6-4 and TRBJ1-2; D gene uncertain. CDR3 length: 14 residues. The germline V gene encodes CDR1 MRHNA and CDR2 SNTAGT. The V end was cut by 10 bases, the J end by 0 bases, with 15 bases between. The CDR3 spells CATKPRGSNYGYTF. DNA for the CDR3: TGTGCCACCAAACCCCGAGGTTCTAACTATGGCTACACCTTC.

This chain connects TRBV5-6 to TRBJ1-5, with 9 bases lining up with TRBD1. Germline-derived CDR1 and CDR2 are SGHDT and YYEEEE. The CDR3 loop spans 15 amino acids. V shed 4 bases, J shed 4 bases, and the junction held 6 bases outside the gene matches. Here the CDR3 DNA reads TGTGCCAGCAGCCCGGACAGGGGAAGGAATCAGCCCCAGCATTTT. It codes for CASSPDRGRNQPQHF.

This clone appeared once. The chain carries TRBV7-2 and TRBJ2-7, with D unclear. The CDR3 runs 13 residues. In germline, CDR1 is SGHTA, CDR2 FQGNSA. V was cut by 4 bases and J by 4 bases, with 11 bases left in between. CDR3 bases: TGTGCCAGCAGCTCCCGACGGGCGTACGAGCAGTACTTC. As protein: CASSSRRAYEQYF.

The genes are TRBV2 and TRBJ1-2; D is perhaps TRBD1 (5 bases). The germline CDR1 and CDR2 sequences are SNHLY and FYNNEI. Trimming shortened V by 7 bases and J by 6 bases, and 18 bases separated the two germline ends. The CDR3 runs 14 residues. In nucleotides, the CDR3 is TGTGCCAGCAACCGGGACCTCCAACAGGATGGCTACACCTTC. It yields the protein CASNRDLQQDGYTF.

The V gene is TRBV5-1, the J gene TRBJ1-3, with D maybe TRBD1 (5 bases). The ends were cut back, 1 base at V and 2 bases at J, with 10 bases in the middle. The CDR3 covers 15 residues. Germline V lookup: CDR1 SGHRS, CDR2 YFSETQ. The CDR3 region is CASSLQGRAGNTIYF. The CDR3 bases are TGCGCCAGCAGCTTGCAGGGTAGGGCTGGAAACACCATATATTTT. The full variable domain, its missing parts supplied by reference TRBV5-1 and TRBJ1-3, is KAGVTQTPRYLIKTRGQQVTLSCSPISGHRSVSWYQQTPGQGLQFLFEYFSETQRNKGNFPGRFSGRQFSNSRSEMNVSTLELGDSALYLCASSLQGRAGNTIYFGEGSWLTVV.

The CDR3 loop is CASSSPKGDGANVLTF. The CDR3 DNA follows: TGTGCCAGCAGCTCGCCAAAGGGGGATGGGGCCAACGTCCTGACTTTC. V usage is TRBV11-1 and J usage is TRBJ2-6, with TRBD1 as a possible D gene (6 bases). CDR1 and CDR2 (germline): SGHAT, FQDESV (reference sequence). This CDR3 is built from 16 residues. Trimming removed 4 bases from V and 3 bases from J, with 13 bases in between.

The CDR3 bases are TGTGCCAGCAGAGCCACAGGGGGGTTCACAGATACGCAGTATTTT. It translates to CASRATGGFTDTQYF. The chain has TRBV11-2 and TRBJ2-3; TRBD1 aligns across 8 bases. Germline assignment: CDR1 SGHAT and CDR2 FQNNGV. The J segment lost 2 bases and the V segment lost 6 bases, leaving 7 bases of the junction unmatched. This CDR3 comprises 15 residues.

Here the CDR3 DNA reads TGCGCCAGCAGTCGCGGGGATTTTTCCACCGGGGCCAACGTCCTGACTTTC. Translation: CASSRGDFSTGANVLTF. The rearrangement links TRBV5-1 to TRBJ2-6; maybe TRBD2 (6 bases). Germline CDR1 SGHRS, CDR2 YFSETQ. The CDR3 covers 17 residues. Trimming removed 5 bases at V and 4 bases at J, with 19 bases between.

The chain employs TRBV7-9 and TRBJ1-4, with TRBD1 as a possible D gene (5 bases). The CDR3 consists of 13 residues. The germline V gene has CDR1 SEHNR and CDR2 FQNEAQ (reference sequence). V lost 7 bases and J 7 bases, leaving 13 bases between the germline ends. CDR3 DNA sequence: TGTGCCAGCAACCCCGGAGGGGCTGAAAAACTGTTTTTT. It specifies CASNPGGAEKLFF.